A single sample is the source of the 9 T cell receptor beta chains below, sequenced in a study of radiotherapy plus CTLA-4 blockade in lung cancer. Some clones are missing from TCRdb's copy, which holds only in-frame ones; the method was immunoSEQ multiplex PCR. Found here are about 87,000 clones, 85% to 90% of them singletons; the top ten hold roughly 17%. This specimen was peripheral blood, taken from a patient treated with radiotherapy plus ipilimumab. The receptors stem from a human donor with non-small cell lung cancer that progressed on radiotherapy plus ipilimumab.

The rearrangement links TRBV23-1 to TRBJ1-5; 7 nucleotides agree with TRBD1. TRBV23-1 is given ORF status, its function remaining uncertain. The CDR3 has 21 residues. Germline trimming cut 2 bases from V and 3 bases from J; bases unmatched to any gene: 22. This chain's CDR3 is CASSQAVNPTGRPLHNQPQHF. CDR3 bases: TGCGCCAGCAGTCAAGCTGTGAATCCGACAGGGAGGCCCCTCCACAATCAGCCCCAGCATTTT.

The rearrangement joins TRBV2 to TRBJ1-2; D is undetermined. The germline CDR1 and CDR2 sequences are SNHLY and FYNNEI. This CDR3 has 14 amino acids. Trimming pared 4 bases from V and 4 bases from J, leaving 13 bases between. DNA for the CDR3: TGTGCCAGCAGTGTCGGGAGAGTCAGCTATGGCTACACCTTC. It codes for CASSVGRVSYGYTF.

The V gene is TRBV4-2, the J gene TRBJ2-1, with 10 bases that match TRBD2. This CDR3 contains 16 residues. Losses at the gene ends were 0 bases for V and 7 bases for J; bases not matched to a gene: 6. The germline CDR1 and CDR2 sequences are LGHNA and YNFKEQ. In DNA, the CDR3 is TGTGCCAGCAGCCAAGATCGGCCAGCGGGAGGGAATGAGCAGTTCTTC. It is translated as CASSQDRPAGGNEQFF.

The CDR3 reads CATSRDPYMQGRYEQYF. The CDR3 DNA reads TGTGCCACCAGCAGAGATCCGTATATGCAGGGTCGGTACGAGCAGTACTTC. The genes are TRBV15 and TRBJ2-7; perhaps TRBD1 as D (5 bases). Trimming removed 0 bases at V and 4 bases at J, with 19 bases between. Germline V gene lookup returns CDR1 LNHNV and CDR2 YYDKDF (reference sequence). This CDR3 has 17 residues.

This chain connects TRBV9 to TRBJ1-1, with 10 bases that match TRBD1. The CDR3 spans 15 residues. CDR1 is SGDLS, CDR2 YYNGEE, per germline. V shed 4 bases, J shed 3 bases, and the junction held 6 bases outside the gene matches. The CDR3 reads CASSPAGQGDTEAFF. The CDR3 nucleotides read TGTGCCAGCAGCCCCGCCGGACAGGGGGACACTGAAGCTTTCTTT.

The genes are TRBV7-6 and TRBJ2-7; a weak D match, TRBD1 (5 bases). CDR3 length: 12 amino acids. V lost 1 base and J 6 bases, leaving 7 bases between the germline ends. Germline CDR1 SGHVS, CDR2 FNYEAQ. The DNA for the CDR3 is TGTGCCAGCAGCTTAGGTAGGGGCGAGCAGTACTTC. This sequence encodes CASSLGRGEQYF.

Concerning this clone: Given the absence of the conserved phenylalanine or tryptophan at the CDR3 end, a read error is likely. The rearrangement uses TRBV7-2 and TRBJ2-7; D is unresolved. The CDR3 has 14 amino acids. Germline V gives CDR1 SGHTA, CDR2 FQGNSA. V was clipped by 1 base and J by 3 bases, with 10 bases between them. This chain's CDR3 is CASSLVQKNYEQYL. The CDR3 coding sequence is TGTGCCAGCAGCTTAGTGCAGAAAAACTACGAGCAGTACCTC.

This chain uses TRBV6-6 with TRBJ2-7; 8 bases align to TRBD2. The CDR3 covers 14 residues. Germline assignment: CDR1 MNHNY and CDR2 SVGAGI (reference sequence). V lost 5 bases and J lost 8; bases outside the gene matches: 11. The CDR3 DNA sequence: TGTGCCAGCAGTCGGGCGAGCGGGAGTAGCAAGCAGTACTTC. Its translation is CASSRASGSSKQYF.

This rearrangement joins TRBV6-5 to TRBJ1-6; 7 bases align to TRBD1. Germline loops: CDR1 MNHEY, CDR2 SVGAGI. This CDR3 has 15 residues. V shed 2 bases and J 7 bases; nucleotides not matched to a gene: 5. In DNA, the CDR3 is TGTGCCAGCAGTTACCGCGGACAGGCAAATTCACCCCTCCACTTT. Amino acid sequence: CASSYRGQANSPLHF.